This record concerns one TCR beta chain sequence. Its antigen is undetermined. This entry belongs to a study of cytomegalovirus exposure and HLA in healthy donors. With 5 bases clipped from V and 7 bases from J, the junction kept 6 bases outside the gene matches. Germline loops: CDR1 SSHAT, CDR2 FNYEAQ (reference sequence). The CDR3 has 15 residues. PCR amplification relied on 60 Vbeta primers (plus 13 Jbeta primers). TCRdb's copy holds only in-frame clones and misses some; the assay was immunoSEQ multiplex PCR. The data show more than 90,000 clones, over 70% seen once. The donors comprised healthy bone marrow donors. Points from the study as a whole: Rare TCR sequences predominated, though certain public TCRs were found in many donors. A later analysis found TCR association rates differed by HLA locus, highest for DRB1 and lowest for HLA-C. The records held CMV serostatus as the only immune exposure information.

The clonotype comes from a woman aged 50 to 60 in good health and CMV-seropositive. This chain joins TRBV7-7 and TRBJ1-4; 11 nucleotides match TRBD1. Sequencing was done on a sample of PBMCs. CDR3 in amino acids: CASSQGQGASEKLFF. Here the CDR3 DNA reads TGTGCCAGCAGCCAAGGACAGGGGGCTTCTGAAAAACTGTTTTTT.